Shown below are 27 T cell receptor delta chains from a single sample sequenced in a study of gamma-delta chains in newborns, infants, children. TCRdb reanalysed the reads with CATT. Seen here are some 11,000 delta-chain clones, 3.5% observed once, and the top ten hold roughly 8.9%. Material: blood. All receptors come from a child who was a newborn, infant or young child, either healthy, febrile or measles-vaccinated (not recorded which).

The V gene is TRDV1, the J gene TRDJ1; D gene unclear. Between the trimmed V and J ends, which lost 1 base and 4 bases, there was a span of 13 bases. Germline V gene data show CDR1 as TSWWSYY and CDR2 as QGS. This CDR3 is 15 amino acids long. CDR3 DNA: TGTGCTCTTGGGGAACGGCGAGTCCATTGCGATAAACTCATCTTT. This encodes CALGERRVHCDKLIF.

Note on this clone: This may come from a read error, since a much larger clone is one base off. Additional DNA sequences in this sample encode the identical CDR3. The chain combines TRDV2 with TRDJ3, with D perhaps TRDD3 (6 bases). CDR1 and CDR2 from the germline V gene are GEAIGNYY and EKD. This CDR3 region has 19 residues. V lost 0 bases to trimming and J lost 1 base, with 15 bases between them. The CDR3, as DNA: TGTGCCTGTGACACCGCATCCGGGGGAAGATCCTGGGACACCCGACAGATGTTTTTC. Translating gives CACDTASGGRSWDTRQMFF.

This clone appeared a few times. The CDR3: CALGRANYGNGGYAYRFLPDKLIF. CDR3 nucleotide sequence: TGTGCTCTTGGGAGAGCAAACTACGGAAATGGGGGATACGCGTATCGGTTTTTGCCCGATAAACTCATCTTT. J is TRDJ1 and V is TRDV1; the match to TRDD3 covers 11 bases. This CDR3 spans 24 amino acids. Germline assignment: CDR1 TSWWSYY and CDR2 QGS. V shed 5 bases and J 3 bases; nucleotides not matched to a gene: 32.

The chain uses TRDV2 and TRDJ3; 7 bases map to TRDD3. Trimming cost V 0 bases and J 0 bases; bases outside gene matches: 10. This CDR3 comprises 20 residues. Per the germline V gene, CDR1 is GEAIGNYY and CDR2 is EKD. For the CDR3, the DNA is TGTGCCTGTGACACCGCGGCAGGGTGGGGGAGCTCCTGGGACACCCGACAGATGTTTTTC. It codes for CACDTAAGWGSSWDTRQMFF.

This clone counts as medium-sized (0.01 to 0.1%). The chain employs TRAV29/DV5 and TRDJ1; 7 nucleotides match TRDD3. Germline CDR1 and CDR2: NSMFDY and ISSIKDK. The CDR3 sequence is 20 residues long. The J segment lost 2 bases and the V segment lost 3 bases, leaving 25 bases of the junction unmatched. CDR3 protein: CAATAPITGASPGRTDKLIF. DNA of the CDR3: TGTGCAGCAACCGCCCCGATAACTGGGGCTAGCCCAGGAAGGACCGATAAACTCATCTTT.

This clone was recorded a few times. The chain combines TRDV3 with TRDJ1; 11 nucleotides align to TRDD3. The trim removed 3 bases at V and 2 bases at J, leaving 23 bases unmatched. The CDR3 totals 20 residues. Germline lookup yields CDR1 TVYSNPD and CDR2 GDNSRS (reference sequence). The CDR3 is CAFRGLPTDRTGGYTDKLIF. In DNA, the CDR3 is TGTGCCTTCCGAGGCCTTCCTACTGATCGAACTGGGGGATATACCGATAAACTCATCTTT. Based on the CDR3 plus reference TRDV3 and TRDJ1, the full variable domain is CDKVTQSSPDQTVASGSEVVLLCTYDTVYSNPDLFWYRIRPDYSFQFVFYGDNSRSEGADFTQGRFSVKHILTQKAFHLVISPVRTEDSATYYCAFRGLPTDRTGGYTDKLIFGKGTRVTVEP.

For this clone: This could be a read error, since a much larger clone is one nucleotide away. Within the sample, other DNA sequences also encode this same CDR3. This chain connects TRDV2 to TRDJ3; 7 nucleotides line up with TRDD3. This CDR3 comprises 17 residues. From germline, CDR1 is GEAIGNYY and CDR2 EKD. The CDR3 DNA sequence: TGTGCCTGTGTCCCAACTGGGGTGACATGGGACACCCGGCAGATGTTTTTC. It specifies CACVPTGVTWDTRQMFF.

Judged by abundance, this clone is medium-sized (0.01 to 0.1%). CDR3 nucleotides: TGTGCCTGTGACACCGCGGGGGATTATCGCTCCTGGGACACCCGACAGATGTTTTTC. It yields the protein CACDTAGDYRSWDTRQMFF. The genes are TRDV2 and TRDJ3; 7 nucleotides match TRDD3. There are 19 residues in the CDR3. V gave up 0 bases and J gave up 0 bases; unmatched junction bases: 7. Germline lookup yields CDR1 GEAIGNYY and CDR2 EKD.

A few counts support this clone. The chain employs TRDV3 and TRDJ1; perhaps TRDD2 as D (5 bases). V was clipped by 3 bases and J by 4 bases, with 24 bases between them. The CDR3 is 16 residues long. The V gene's germline CDR1 is TVYSNPD and CDR2 GDNSRS (reference sequence). In DNA form, the CDR3 reads TGTGCCTTACGACCCTACTACACCCCCGGGAACGATAAACTCATCTTT. The encoded protein is CALRPYYTPGNDKLIF.

This clone counts as medium-sized. The chain combines TRDV1 with TRDJ1; 11 bases line up with TRDD3. The CDR3 extends over 20 amino acids. V shed 3 bases, J shed 0 bases, and the junction held 15 bases outside the gene matches. Germline V lookup: CDR1 TSWWSYY, CDR2 QGS. The CDR3: CALGDLPTPAWGIHTDKLIF. The CDR3 nucleotides are TGTGCTCTTGGGGATCTTCCTACCCCTGCCTGGGGGATACACACCGATAAACTCATCTTT.

A remark on this clone: This may arise from a read error, as a much more abundant clone is one base away. The J gene is TRDJ2; the V gene was not called; TRDD3 is the table's D call and was not checked against the DNA. The CDR3 is made up of 22 amino acids. The CDR3 nucleotides are TGTGCCTGTGACACCGGAGACTGGGGGATTTCGGGACGGCCCGCACTGACAGCAAAACTCTTCTTT. Protein: CACDTGDWGISGRPALTAKLFF.

This clone showed up just a few times. The J gene is TRDJ1, the V gene TRDV1, with TRDD3 identical over 8 bases. V shed 8 bases and J 2 bases; nucleotides not matched to a gene: 13. The CDR3 has 16 amino acids. Germline V CDR1 and CDR2: TSWWSYY, QGS. CDR3 sequence: CALYPSTMGDTDKLIF. For the CDR3, the DNA is TGTGCTCTTTACCCATCCACCATGGGGGATACCGATAAACTCATCTTT.

As for this clone: In the same sample, other DNA sequences code for this CDR3. The chain recombines TRDV3 with TRDJ1; 7 bases are shared with TRDD2. V was clipped by 5 bases and J by 0 bases; unmatched bases: 30. Germline CDR1 and CDR2: TVYSNPD and GDNSRS (reference sequence). The CDR3 length is 21 residues. CDR3 coding DNA: TGTGCCATCGGAACTTTCCTACGTGATCCGGGGGTCCCCTCATACACCGATAAACTCATCTTT. Residues: CAIGTFLRDPGVPSYTDKLIF.

This clone was seen a handful of times. The chain has TRDV1 and TRDJ1; 9 bases line up with TRDD3. Germline values: CDR1 TSWWSYY, CDR2 QGS. The ends lost 1 base at V and 5 bases at J; junction bases unmatched: 20. There are 20 residues in the CDR3. The chain's CDR3 is CALGEPTKGYWGTHWDKLIF. DNA of the CDR3: TGTGCTCTTGGGGAACCCACAAAGGGGTACTGGGGGACCCATTGGGATAAACTCATCTTT.

This clone was recorded a few times. The chain combines TRDV1 with TRDJ1, with D perhaps TRDD2 or TRDD3 (8 bases each). The CDR3 has 22 amino acids. Germline CDR1 reads TSWWSYY; CDR2 reads QGS. V was pared by 1 base and J by 2 bases, with 32 bases between. This chain's CDR3 is CALGEPKAFLIEGDMSTDKLIF. The CDR3 DNA sequence: TGTGCTCTTGGGGAACCGAAGGCCTTCCTAATTGAGGGGGATATGTCGACCGATAAACTCATCTTT.

This clone was seen a few times. The J gene is TRDJ1, the V gene TRAV29/DV5, with 7 bases lining up with TRDD3. The germline V gene has CDR1 NSMFDY and CDR2 ISSIKDK. This CDR3 has 19 amino acids. The junction had 19 bases not matched to a gene; V was cut back by 2 bases and J by 0 bases. CDR3 DNA sequence: TGTGCAGCAAGAGGGGGGGGATCTAGTGGCCCCCCTTACACCGATAAACTCATCTTT. This codes for CAARGGGSSGPPYTDKLIF.

The genes are TRDV1 and TRDJ1, with D uncertain. The germline V gene encodes CDR1 TSWWSYY and CDR2 QGS. There are 21 residues in the CDR3. V lost 0 bases and J lost 0, with 26 bases in between. The CDR3 protein is CALGELVSPSPLQPYTDKLIF. The CDR3 DNA is TGTGCTCTTGGGGAACTAGTTAGCCCCTCCCCCCTCCAACCGTACACCGATAAACTCATCTTT.

With regard to this clone: The protein in TCRdb stems from a much larger clone and differs at residue 14 from this DNA's translation, likely a read error; here the protein is translated from the DNA. The chain links TRDV2 to TRDJ1; D gene uncertain. There are 15 residues in the CDR3. Germline assignment: CDR1 GEAIGNYY and CDR2 EKD. The DNA of the CDR3 is TGTGCCTGTGACACAATCGGGAGAAGGGCCGATAAACTCACCTTT. Translation: CACDTIGRRADKLTF.

As regards this clone: Other DNA sequences from this sample encode an identical CDR3 as well. This chain joins TRDV1 and TRDJ1; 9 bases match TRDD3. J was trimmed by 6 bases and V by 4 bases; bases with no gene match: 15. The V gene's germline CDR1 is TSWWSYY and CDR2 QGS. The CDR3 totals 17 residues. As DNA, the CDR3 is TGTGCTCTTGGGGCTCTTCGTCCCCTGTACTGGGGGAATAAACTCATCTTT. Protein product: CALGALRPLYWGNKLIF.

A few counts support this clone. The CDR3 loop reads CALGELSQAVYTDKLIF. The CDR3 bases are TGTGCTCTTGGGGAACTAAGCCAGGCCGTCTACACCGATAAACTCATCTTT. V is TRDV1 and J is TRDJ1; no clear D gene. The CDR3 is 17 amino acids. Looked up from germline, CDR1 is TSWWSYY and CDR2 is QGS. The V end lost 0 bases, the J end lost 0 bases, and 14 bases lay between the germline ends.

V is TRDV1 and J is TRDJ1, with 11 bases matching TRDD3. The CDR3 runs 21 residues. Germline-derived CDR1 and CDR2 are TSWWSYY and QGS. Trimming at V came to 4 bases and at J to 0 bases, leaving 19 bases not matched to a gene. DNA for the CDR3: TGTGCTCTTGGGGTCCTACCTGTACTGGGGGATATAACTAGGGACACCGATAAACTCATCTTT. Translation gives CALGVLPVLGDITRDTDKLIF.

The J gene is TRDJ1, the V gene TRDV1, with 12 bases aligning to TRDD3. The CDR3 sequence is 23 residues long. Germline V gene lookup returns CDR1 TSWWSYY and CDR2 QGS. V dropped 5 bases and J dropped 0; count of bases not matched to a gene: 25. CDR3 nucleotides: TGTGCTCTTGGGCCGACCTCTAGGTCCTCGACTGGGGGATACTCGCCATACACCGATAAACTCATCTTT. This codes for CALGPTSRSSTGGYSPYTDKLIF.

Concerning this clone: Possible read error: a much larger clone is one base away. V usage is TRDV2 and J usage is TRDJ2; a weak D match, TRDD3 (6 bases). CDR3 size: 16 residues. Trimming removed 0 bases from V and 0 bases from J, with 10 bases in between. Germline-derived CDR1 and CDR2 are GEAIGNYY and EKD. The DNA of the CDR3 is TGTGCCTGTGACACCGTGGGGGTTACTTTGACAGCACAACTCTTCTTT. Amino acid sequence: CACDTVGVTLTAQLFF.

As for this clone: Other nucleotide sequences in the sample specify the same CDR3. V usage is TRDV1 and J usage is TRDJ1, with a possible D match to TRDD3 (5 bases). The CDR3 totals 16 residues. V was pared by 3 bases and J by 3 bases, with 17 bases between. Germline V gives CDR1 TSWWSYY, CDR2 QGS. The CDR3 reads CALGDRPRHTSDKLIF. In nucleotides, the CDR3 is TGTGCTCTTGGGGACCGTCCCCGGCATACGTCCGATAAACTCATCTTT.

With respect to this clone: Other DNA sequences in the sample encode the same CDR3. The V and J genes are TRDV1 and TRDJ1; a weak D match, TRDD3 (5 bases). The germline V gene encodes CDR1 TSWWSYY and CDR2 QGS. With 9 bases removed from V and 1 base from J, the gap between germline ends came to 21 bases. The CDR3 sequence is 16 residues long. The CDR3 nucleotides are TGTGCTCTCGAGGGCCATACGCAATCTACCACCGATAAACTCATCTTT. Its protein product is CALEGHTQSTTDKLIF.

There are a few counts of this clone. This chain links TRDV1 with TRDJ1; D uncertain. Looked up from germline, CDR1 is TSWWSYY and CDR2 is QGS. V was clipped by 0 bases and J by 1 base, with 21 bases between them. This CDR3 is 19 amino acids long. CDR3 nucleotide sequence: TGTGCTCTTGGGGAACTAGTCCCCCTTTCCGGCTCCACCACCGATAAACTCATCTTT. This translates into CALGELVPLSGSTTDKLIF.

This clone has only a few counts. The chain recombines TRDV1 with TRDJ1; 9 bases fit TRDD3. The junction had 21 bases not matched to a gene; V was cut back by 2 bases and J by 8 bases. The CDR3 length is 19 residues. Germline CDR1 and CDR2: TSWWSYY and QGS. The CDR3 sequence is CALGEGSLHILLGDAKLIF. The CDR3 bases are TGTGCTCTTGGGGAAGGGAGTCTACATATCCTCCTGGGGGATGCCAAACTCATCTTT.